One sample yielded the 16 T cell receptor beta chains listed below, sequenced in a study of CD8+ T cells in alopecia areata. RNA, once extracted, was reverse transcribed into cDNA for use as the sequencing template. Assay: immunoSEQ multiplex PCR; the TCRdb copy retains only in-frame clones and omits some. The data show about 160,000 clones, approximately 62% seen once. Treatment specified: oral pan-JAK inhibitor, 5-10 mg twice daily. The sequencing used CD4+ T cells sorted from blood, collected at week 24, from a patient treated with tofacitinib. Source of these receptors: a human donor with alopecia areata.

The rearrangement links TRBV10-3 to TRBJ2-3; a weak D match, TRBD1 (6 bases). V lost 7 bases, J lost 4 bases, and 15 bases lay in between. Germline-derived CDR1 and CDR2 are ENHRY and SYGVKD. There are 14 residues in the CDR3. CDR3 protein: CAINTGWGPDTQYF. CDR3 bases: TGTGCCATCAACACAGGGTGGGGCCCAGATACGCAGTATTTT.

This rearrangement joins TRBV29-1 to TRBJ2-5; either TRBD1 or TRBD2 may supply D (6 bases each). The CDR3 contains 13 residues. The V gene lost 4 bases and the J gene lost 6 bases, with 15 bases spanning the gap. CDR1 is SQVTM and CDR2 is ANQGSEA in the germline V gene. The DNA for the CDR3 is TGCAGCGTTGGTAAGGGGGGCCGTAAGACCCAGTACTTC. Protein sequence: CSVGKGGRKTQYF.

The J gene is TRBJ2-2, the V gene TRBV2; no clear D. CDR1 and CDR2 (germline): SNHLY, FYNNEI. The CDR3 covers 13 residues. V dropped 7 bases and J dropped 2 bases, with 8 bases sitting between them. The CDR3 sequence: CASTLTNTGELFF. The DNA of the CDR3 is TGTGCCAGCACGCTGACCAACACCGGGGAGCTGTTTTTT.

V gene TRBV30 combines with J gene TRBJ1-1; unclear D gene. Trimming stripped 3 bases from V and 7 bases from J, with 12 bases between. The CDR3 is made up of 12 amino acids. Germline-derived CDR1 and CDR2 are GTSNPN and SVGIG (reference sequence). CDR3 coding DNA: TGTGCCTGGAGGAGCGCCGGAGTTGAAGCTTTCTTT. Encoded protein: CAWRSAGVEAFF. The full variable domain, completed using reference TRBV30 and TRBJ1-1, is SQTIHQWPATLVQPVGSPLSLECTVEGTSNPNLYWYRQAAGRGLQLLFYSVGIGQISSEVPQNLSASRPQDRQFILSSKKLLLSDSGFYLCAWRSAGVEAFFGQGTRLTVV.

The rearrangement joins TRBV30 to TRBJ2-1, with a possible D match to TRBD1 (5 bases). Germline values: CDR1 GTSNPN, CDR2 SVGIG (reference sequence). CDR3 size: 13 residues. Trimming removed 1 base at V and 3 bases at J, with 7 bases between. CDR3 protein: CAWSGQLYNEQFF. The CDR3 DNA is TGTGCCTGGAGTGGACAGCTCTACAATGAGCAGTTCTTC.

The chain employs TRBV27 and TRBJ2-7; D could derive from TRBD1 or TRBD2 (5 bases each). This CDR3 has 13 residues. Trimming removed 6 bases from V and 0 bases from J, with 9 bases in between. Germline-derived CDR1 and CDR2 are MNHEY and SMNVEV (reference sequence). The CDR3 DNA reads as TGTGCCAGCAGCAAGGGGAGCTCCTACGAGCAGTACTTC. It encodes CASSKGSSYEQYF.

The CDR3 spells CAWSVSSYGYTF. The CDR3 region has the DNA TGTGCCTGGAGTGTTTCCAGCTATGGCTACACCTTC. V and J are TRBV30 and TRBJ1-2; D remains ambiguous. Per the germline V gene, CDR1 is GTSNPN and CDR2 is SVGIG (reference sequence). The V and J ends lost 0 bases and 4 bases respectively, with 6 bases between them. The CDR3 has 12 residues.

This clone occurred a few times. The chain recombines TRBV7-9 with TRBJ2-5; 8 nucleotides line up with TRBD1. Per the germline V gene, CDR1 is SEHNR and CDR2 is FQNEAQ (reference sequence). V shed 5 bases, J shed 6 bases, and the junction held 8 bases outside the gene matches. The CDR3 is 14 residues long. The CDR3 coding sequence is TGTGCCAGCAGCGATCAGGGGGCGCAACAGACCCAGTACTTC. Protein: CASSDQGAQQTQYF. Combining the CDR3 with reference TRBV7-9 and TRBJ2-5 gives the whole variable domain DTGVSQNPRHKITKRGQNVTFRCDPISEHNRLYWYRQTLGQGPEFLTYFQNEAQLEKSRLLSDRFSAERPKGSFSTLEIQRTEQGDSAMYLCASSDQGAQQTQYFGPGTRLLVL.

This chain joins TRBV29-1 and TRBJ2-1; D perhaps matches TRBD2 (7 bases). CDR1 SQVTM and CDR2 ANQGSEA come from the germline V gene. The CDR3 loop spans 14 amino acids. V was trimmed by 6 bases and J by 2 bases, leaving 14 bases between them. In nucleotides, the CDR3 is TGCAGCGTCCGCTTGGGGGGGCCCTACAATGAGCAGTTCTTC. Residues: CSVRLGGPYNEQFF.

The chain is built from TRBV27 and TRBJ1-4, with TRBD1 matching over 7 bases. The germline gives CDR1 MNHEY, CDR2 SMNVEV (reference sequence). The CDR3 has 17 residues. The trim removed 5 bases at V and 2 bases at J, leaving 11 bases unmatched. CDR3 coding DNA: TGTGCCAGCAGTCGGGTAGGGGGCTTCTTGACTAATGAAAAACTGTTTTTT. Residues: CASSRVGGFLTNEKLFF.

The chain recombines TRBV30 with TRBJ2-6; tentatively, D is TRBD2 (6 bases). Germline V lookup: CDR1 GTSNPN, CDR2 SVGIG (reference sequence). This CDR3 has 14 residues. Trimming shortened V by 2 bases and J by 2 bases, and 7 bases separated the two germline ends. The chain's CDR3 is CAWSSGAGANVLTF. The CDR3 DNA is TGTGCCTGGAGTTCGGGGGCTGGGGCCAACGTCCTGACTTTC.

This clone was counted a single time. DNA for the CDR3: TGCGCCAGCAGCTCCGGGGAGAACACTGAAGCTTTCTTT. It translates to CASSSGENTEAFF. V is TRBV5-1 and J is TRBJ1-1; unclear D gene. Deletions cut 3 bases from V and 1 base from J, with 7 bases between. This CDR3 comprises 13 residues. Germline loops: CDR1 SGHRS, CDR2 YFSETQ.

V usage is TRBV30 and J usage is TRBJ1-6, with D maybe TRBD1 (5 bases). The CDR3 runs 15 residues. V was cut by 0 bases and J by 1 base, with 7 bases left in between. Germline loops: CDR1 GTSNPN, CDR2 SVGIG (reference sequence). CDR3 sequence: CAWSVRGSYNSPLHF. CDR3 coding DNA: TGTGCCTGGAGTGTTAGGGGATCCTATAATTCACCCCTCCACTTT.

This clone was seen more than once but under ten times. This chain joins TRBV20-1 and TRBJ2-3; D is perhaps TRBD2 (5 bases). Trimming removed 5 bases from V and 8 bases from J, with 8 bases in between. This CDR3 is built from 10 residues. Germline-derived CDR1 and CDR2 are DFQATT and SNEGSKA (reference sequence). In DNA, the CDR3 is TGCAGTGCTTCTAGCTCTACGCAGTATTTT. It translates to CSASSSTQYF.

The rearrangement joins TRBV30 to TRBJ1-5; a possible D gene is TRBD1 (6 bases). V lost 0 bases to trimming and J lost 6 bases, with 9 bases between them. The CDR3 is 13 amino acids. Germline CDR1 reads GTSNPN; CDR2 reads SVGIG (reference sequence). DNA for the CDR3: TGTGCCTGGAGTGTACCAGGGGCTCAGCCCCAGCATTTT. Protein: CAWSVPGAQPQHF.

This clone was detected a few times. V gene TRBV4-1 combines with J gene TRBJ2-5; 13 bases are a match to TRBD2. CDR1 and CDR2 from the germline V gene are MGHRA and YSYEKL. The CDR3 runs 15 residues. Trimming cost V 2 bases and J 5 bases; bases outside gene matches: 2. CDR3 residues: CASSQPGLAGETQYF. The CDR3 nucleotides read TGCGCCAGCAGCCAACCGGGACTAGCGGGGGAGACCCAGTACTTC.